This T cell receptor (beta chain) came from a study of blood T cells in healthy people across ages. Next came a second PCR, run for about 7 to 12 cycles, which used a sample-barcoded 5' primer along with a J-beta primer mix. The template-switch adaptor, which had 12 random nucleotides, put a tag on each cDNA molecule. TCRdb re-analysed the 5' RACE reads in MiXCR, keeping a single row per CDR3 protein. The sample has 1.6 million or so distinct CDR3 sequences; 30% to 40% are singletons. Unmatched junction bases numbered 7, after V lost 0 bases and J lost 5 bases. The CDR3 is 17 amino acids. Germline CDR1 and CDR2: SGHRS and YFSETQ.

The V gene is TRBV5-1, the J gene TRBJ2-3; TRBD2 matches 12 bases. The origin of this receptor is a woman in her twenties or thirties in good health. The sequenced sample consisted of blood. CDR3 nucleotides: TGCGCCAGCAGCTTGGGGCTAGCGGGGGGGCCTCAAGATACGCAGTATTTT. Its protein is CASSLGLAGGPQDTQYF. The variable domain in full, completed from reference TRBV5-1 and TRBJ2-3, reads KAGVTQTPRYLIKTRGQQVTLSCSPISGHRSVSWYQQTPGQGLQFLFEYFSETQRNKGNFPGRFSGRQFSNSRSEMNVSTLELGDSALYLCASSLGLAGGPQDTQYFGPGTRLTVL.